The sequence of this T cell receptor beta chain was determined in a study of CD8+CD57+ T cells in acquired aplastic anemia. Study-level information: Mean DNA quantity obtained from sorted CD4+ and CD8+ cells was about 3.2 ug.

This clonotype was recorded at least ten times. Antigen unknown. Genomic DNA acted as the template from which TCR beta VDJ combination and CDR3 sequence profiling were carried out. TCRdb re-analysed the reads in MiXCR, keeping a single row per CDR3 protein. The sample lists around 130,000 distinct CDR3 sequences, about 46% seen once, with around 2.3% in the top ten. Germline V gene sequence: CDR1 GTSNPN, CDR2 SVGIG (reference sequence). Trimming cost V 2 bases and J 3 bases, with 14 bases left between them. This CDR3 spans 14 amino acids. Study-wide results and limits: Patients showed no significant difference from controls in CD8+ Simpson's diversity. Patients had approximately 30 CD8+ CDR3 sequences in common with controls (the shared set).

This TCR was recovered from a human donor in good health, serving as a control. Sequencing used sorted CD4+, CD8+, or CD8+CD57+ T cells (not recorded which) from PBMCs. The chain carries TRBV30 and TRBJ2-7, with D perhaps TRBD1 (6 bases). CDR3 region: CAWSRQGIGYEQYF. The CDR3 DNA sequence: TGTGCCTGGAGTCGGCAGGGGATCGGCTACGAGCAGTACTTC. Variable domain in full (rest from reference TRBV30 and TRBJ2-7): SQTIHQWPATLVQPVGSPLSLECTVEGTSNPNLYWYRQAAGRGLQLLFYSVGIGQISSEVPQNLSASRPQDRQFILSSKKLLLSDSGFYLCAWSRQGIGYEQYFGPGTRLTVT.